The 20 T cell receptor beta chains reported below all come from one sample, sequenced in a study of cytomegalovirus exposure and HLA in healthy donors (dated by TCRdb to 2016 to 2017). The method behind the library was the immunoSEQ multiplex PCR assay. For the multiplex PCR, a mixture combining 60 forward primers for TCR Vbeta segments and 13 reverse primers for TCR Jbeta segments was used. TCRdb re-hosts the immuneACCESS table, in-frame sequences only. Its copies lack some clones; in the studies checked, an unresolved V gene accounts for under half of them, and the cause for the rest is not known. This sample comprises 240,000 or so clones, roughly 82% of them detected only once. Clones ranked in the top ten supply 4.5% to 6% of the sample. Sequencing input: PBMCs. These receptors originate from a woman in her 40s in good health and CMV-seropositive.

This sequence joins TRBV7-2 and TRBJ1-2, with TRBD1 as a possible D gene (5 bases). CDR1 SGHTA and CDR2 FQGNSA come from the germline V gene. This CDR3 spans 16 amino acids. Trimming took 1 base from V and 2 from J, leaving 14 bases between them. This chain's CDR3 is CASSLVGGGVNYGYTF. CDR3 nucleotides: TGTGCCAGCAGCTTAGTCGGCGGGGGAGTCAACTATGGCTACACCTTC.

The chain employs TRBV5-1 and TRBJ2-3; D uncertain. V dropped 0 bases and J dropped 6 bases, with 8 bases sitting between them. Germline-derived CDR1 and CDR2 are SGHRS and YFSETQ. The CDR3 totals 13 residues. In DNA, the CDR3 is TGCGCCAGCAGCTTGGGGAGAGGCGATACGCAGTATTTT. Encoded protein: CASSLGRGDTQYF.

The chain joins TRBV2 to TRBJ1-5, with D maybe TRBD1 (6 bases). The CDR3 totals 14 residues. V lost 3 bases and J lost 5, with 11 bases in between. Germline-derived CDR1 and CDR2 are SNHLY and FYNNEI. In DNA, the CDR3 is TGTGCCAGCAGTGAGGGGGCTAGGGATCAGCCCCAGCATTTT. Translating gives CASSEGARDQPQHF.

The chain employs TRBV27 and TRBJ2-4; the match to TRBD1 covers 8 bases. J lost 6 bases, V lost 2 bases, and 9 bases had no gene match. Per the germline V gene, CDR1 is MNHEY and CDR2 is SMNVEV (reference sequence). The CDR3 covers 16 residues. This CDR3 reads CASSLGFRGRGNIQYF. The CDR3 DNA reads as TGTGCCAGCAGTTTAGGTTTCAGGGGGCGAGGAAACATTCAGTACTTC.

The V call is TRBV5-1, the J call TRBJ2-3; 8 bases agree with TRBD2. Germline V CDR1 and CDR2: SGHRS, YFSETQ. V lost 1 base, J lost 0 bases, and 4 bases stayed unmatched. This CDR3 contains 16 residues. DNA for the CDR3: TGCGCCAGCAGCTTGCAGCGGGAGACGAGCACAGATACGCAGTATTTT. Its translation is CASSLQRETSTDTQYF.

The CDR3 nucleotides read TGTGCCAGCAGCTTGGCCGGCAGGAGGGGCTACGAGCAGTACTTC. Residues: CASSLAGRRGYEQYF. This chain links TRBV5-6 with TRBJ2-7; D is perhaps TRBD2 (6 bases). Trimming cost V 0 bases and J 3 bases, with 13 bases left between them. The CDR3 has 15 residues. Germline V gives CDR1 SGHDT, CDR2 YYEEEE.

The chain has TRBV11-3 and TRBJ1-3; D may be TRBD1 (6 bases). Per the germline V gene, CDR1 is SGHNT and CDR2 is YENEEA. Trimming took 1 base from V and 0 from J, leaving 7 bases between them. CDR3 length: 15 residues. The CDR3, as DNA: TGTGCCAGCAGCTTAGGGGGGCCCTCTGGAAACACCATATATTTT. Protein sequence: CASSLGGPSGNTIYF.

This clone was seen once. The V gene is TRBV5-4, the J gene TRBJ2-3; TRBD2 matches at 9 bases. V was clipped by 4 bases and J by 5 bases; unmatched bases: 17. Germline CDR1 is SGHNT and CDR2 is YYREEE (reference sequence). The CDR3 is made up of 18 amino acids. This CDR3 is CASSPKNPTSGRVDTQYF. The CDR3 nucleotides read TGTGCCAGCAGCCCTAAAAATCCTACTAGCGGGCGGGTAGATACGCAGTATTTT.

The rearrangement joins TRBV5-8 to TRBJ1-6; D perhaps matches TRBD1 (6 bases). V lost 1 base, J lost 7 bases, and 6 bases lay in between. CDR1 and CDR2 (germline): SGHTS, YDEGEE. The CDR3 has 13 residues. CDR3 residues: CASSLRGNSPLHF. CDR3 sequence (DNA): TGTGCCAGCAGCTTGAGGGGGAATTCACCCCTCCACTTT.

CDR3 coding DNA: TGTGCCAGTAGTACGGGAGGGGGGCAAGAGACCCAGTACTTC. Encoded protein: CASSTGGGQETQYF. This chain joins TRBV19 and TRBJ2-5; TRBD2 agrees at 8 bases. The trim removed 4 bases at V and 2 bases at J, leaving 3 bases unmatched. Germline CDR1 LNHDA, CDR2 SQIVND (reference sequence). The CDR3 length is 14 residues.

This chain links TRBV9 with TRBJ2-3; tentatively, D is TRBD1 (6 bases). Trimming left V 1 base short and J 4 bases short, with 13 bases between. The germline V gene has CDR1 SGDLS and CDR2 YYNGEE. The CDR3 covers 15 residues. CDR3: CASSVRGSGADTQYF. DNA for the CDR3: TGTGCCAGCAGCGTAAGGGGGTCGGGTGCAGATACGCAGTATTTT.

J is TRBJ2-1 and V is TRBV5-1, with D possibly TRBD1 on 6 matching bases. This CDR3 contains 14 residues. The V end was cut by 0 bases, the J end by 9 bases, with 13 bases between. Germline values: CDR1 SGHRS, CDR2 YFSETQ. Here the CDR3 DNA reads TGCGCCAGCAGCTTGGCTACAGGGTCGGGTGAGCAGTTCTTC. This encodes CASSLATGSGEQFF.

Turning to this clone: An end of the junction does not agree with germline; a read error may underlie this. The rearrangement uses TRBV7-9 and TRBJ2-1, with TRBD2 identical over 11 bases. CDR1 is SEHNR and CDR2 is FQNEAQ in the germline V gene (reference sequence). The CDR3 has 16 residues. Here the CDR3 reads CSSSFLAGGLLGEQFF. Here the CDR3 DNA reads TGTTCCAGCAGTTTTCTAGCGGGGGGCCTACTGGGTGAGCAGTTCTTC.

The chain employs TRBV6-5 and TRBJ2-7, with D possibly TRBD2 on 5 matching bases. V lost 3 bases to trimming and J lost 5 bases, with 8 bases between them. Germline CDR1 reads MNHEY; CDR2 reads SVGAGI. The CDR3 loop spans 12 amino acids. This chain's CDR3 is CASSYGLNEQYF. The CDR3 nucleotides are TGTGCCAGCAGTTATGGACTTAACGAGCAGTACTTC.

Turning to this clone: A read error may produce the germline difference seen at one junction end. The gene calls are TRBV6-5 and TRBJ2-4, with a weak D call TRBD2 (5 bases). In germline, CDR1 is MNHEY, CDR2 SVGAGI. This CDR3 spans 13 amino acids. The CDR3 loop is CASSSPSKHIQYF. CDR3 in DNA: TGTGCCAGCAGCTCCCCTAGCAAACACATTCAGTACTTC.

This clone was counted a single time. The chain uses TRBV7-3 and TRBJ2-1; 7 bases map to TRBD1. The CDR3 contains 16 residues. With V trimmed by 6 bases and J by 4 bases, 12 bases remained unmatched. The germline gives CDR1 SGHTA, CDR2 FQGTGA. CDR3 protein: CASSLQGTVGYNEQFF. The CDR3 DNA reads as TGTGCCAGCAGTTTACAGGGGACGGTGGGATACAATGAGCAGTTCTTC.

The chain has TRBV28 and TRBJ1-5; the D is unclear. The V gene's germline CDR1 is MDHEN and CDR2 SYDVKM. Between the trimmed V and J ends, which lost 6 bases and 3 bases, there was a span of 15 bases. CDR3 size: 15 residues. The CDR3 sequence: CASSTPSWPNQPQHF. The CDR3 nucleotides are TGTGCCAGCAGCACCCCTTCATGGCCCAATCAGCCCCAGCATTTT.

The chain carries TRBV7-9 and TRBJ2-2; D possibly corresponds to TRBD1 (6 bases). Germline V gene sequence: CDR1 SEHNR, CDR2 FQNEAQ (reference sequence). The ends were cut back, 8 bases at V and 2 bases at J, with 15 bases in the middle. The length of the CDR3 is 15 residues. CDR3 in DNA: TGTGCCAGCCGGAACAGGGTCGCTAACACCGGGGAGCTGTTTTTT. It encodes CASRNRVANTGELFF.

The chain joins TRBV29-1 to TRBJ2-5, with 7 bases that match TRBD1. This CDR3 has 15 amino acids. The germline V gene encodes CDR1 SQVTM and CDR2 ANQGSEA. V trimming: 0 bases; J trimming: 4 bases; junction bases outside the gene matches: 8. In nucleotides, the CDR3 is TGCAGCGTTGAAGATTATGACAGGGTGGGAGAGACCCAGTACTTC. It translates to CSVEDYDRVGETQYF.

The rearrangement links TRBV7-9 to TRBJ2-3, with 10 positions matching TRBD2. Germline lookup yields CDR1 SEHNR and CDR2 FQNEAQ (reference sequence). J lost 5 bases, V lost 4 bases, and 15 bases had no gene match. The CDR3 totals 18 residues. CDR3 amino acids: CASSSARSSGGAGDTQYF. The CDR3 DNA sequence: TGTGCCAGCAGCTCGGCACGATCGAGCGGGGGGGCAGGAGATACGCAGTATTTT.